These T cell receptor beta chains were read from a single sample in a study of Graves' ophthalmopathy and Graves' hyperthyroidism. TCRdb recomputed calls from the multiplex PCR reads with MiXCR, one row per CDR3 protein. Here the sample spans about 400,000 distinct CDR3 sequences, roughly 20% being singletons. The sample consisted of peripheral blood. These receptors came from a woman aged 18 to 35 with stable Graves' hyperthyroidism. Both conserved end residues are part of each CDR3. A D gene is named only where the DNA matches it firmly. Clone size is given for some rows only: seen once, a few or many times, or a class if the clone is expanded.

d_gene	len	v_gene	j_gene	abundance	CDR3aa	CDR3nt
NA	15	TRBV6-2/TRBV6-3	TRBJ1-5	NA	CASRRTEFSNQPQHF	TGTGCCAGCAGGCGGACAGAGTTTAGCAATCAGCCCCAGCATTTT
NA	15	TRBV25-1	TRBJ2-7	many	CASSDAGHAFGEQYF	TGTGCCAGCAGTGACGCCGGACATGCGTTTGGCGAGCAGTACTTC
NA	16	TRBV5-5	TRBJ2-5	many	CASSTHRAGAGETQYF	TGTGCCAGCAGCACCCACCGCGCAGGGGCGGGAGAGACCCAGTACTTC
NA	14	TRBV7-3	TRBJ2-7	many	CASSSTPNSYEQYF	TGTGCCAGCAGCTCGACCCCTAACTCCTACGAGCAGTACTTC
TRBD2	16	TRBV6-2/TRBV6-3	TRBJ2-7	many	CASSYWWREIPYEQYF	TGTGCCAGCAGTTACTGGTGGCGGGAGATTCCCTACGAGCAGTACTTC
TRBD2	13	TRBV5-1	TRBJ2-5	NA	CASRQAGGETQYF	TGCGCCAGCCGGCAAGCGGGAGGCGAGACCCAGTACTTC
TRBD2	14	TRBV6-1	TRBJ2-7	many	CASSEREGPYEQYF	TGTGCCAGCAGTGAGCGGGAGGGCCCCTACGAGCAGTACTTC
NA	14	TRBV30	TRBJ2-5	NA	CAWSVGVSGETQYF	TGTGCCTGGAGTGTAGGGGTTTCTGGAGAGACCCAGTACTTC
TRBD1	15	TRBV6-5	TRBJ1-5	many	CASSSRDRAVQPQHF	TGTGCCAGCAGTTCCCGGGACAGGGCCGTTCAGCCCCAGCATTTT
NA	13	TRBV6-1	TRBJ2-2	many	CASSEVEVGGLFF	TGTGCCAGCAGTGAAGTAGAGGTCGGGGGGCTGTTTTTT
NA	12	TRBV29-1	TRBJ2-3	many	CSVDQGRDTQYF	TGCAGCGTTGATCAAGGGAGGGATACGCAGTATTTT
TRBD1	14	TRBV7-9	TRBJ2-5	many	CASSPGTGDETQYF	TGTGCCAGCAGCCCCGGGACAGGGGACGAGACCCAGTACTTC
NA	14	TRBV27	TRBJ1-6	many	CASSSRDILSPLHF	TGTGCCAGCAGTTCACGGGACATACTCTCGCCCCTCCACTTT
NA	16	TRBV15	TRBJ2-6	many	CATSIRAGSGANVLTF	TGTGCCACCAGCATACGGGCAGGGTCTGGGGCCAACGTCCTGACTTTC
TRBD1	14	TRBV10-3	TRBJ1-2	many	CAIRPVGQGIGYTF	TGTGCCATCAGACCGGTTGGACAGGGGATCGGCTACACCTTC
NA	13	TRBV28	TRBJ1-2	NA	CASSPHRYYGYTF	TGTGCCAGCAGTCCTCACCGGTACTATGGCTACACCTTC
TRBD1	18	TRBV7-8	TRBJ2-6	NA	CASSLSWDRDPGANVLTF	TGTGCCAGCAGTTTGAGTTGGGACAGGGATCCTGGGGCCAACGTCCTGACTTTC
NA	14	TRBV5-6	TRBJ2-5	many	CASSLGGPLETQYF	TGTGCCAGCAGCCTCGGAGGGCCGCTTGAGACCCAGTACTTC
TRBD1	16	TRBV29-1	TRBJ2-5	NA	CSVTTPGQGAGETQYF	TGCAGCGTCACAACACCGGGACAGGGGGCGGGAGAGACCCAGTACTTC
NA	14	TRBV20-1	TRBJ2-2	many	CSARGGRDTGELFF	TGCAGTGCTAGAGGCGGACGAGACACCGGGGAGCTGTTTTTT
TRBD1	13	TRBV4-3	TRBJ1-2	few	CASSQWTGNGYTF	TGCGCCAGCAGCCAATGGACAGGGAATGGCTACACCTTC
NA	13	TRBV4-1	TRBJ1-2	many	CASSQVGREHYTF	TGCGCCAGCAGCCAAGTGGGACGTGAACACTACACCTTC
NA	14	TRBV9	TRBJ1-1	NA	CVSSVGAARTEAFF	TGTGTCAGCAGCGTTGGCGCCGCCCGCACTGAAGCTTTCTTT
TRBD1	14	TRBV7-9	TRBJ1-2	many	CASSTTQGAGGYTF	TGTGCCAGCAGCACAACCCAGGGGGCAGGGGGCTACACCTTC
NA	14	TRBV29-1	TRBJ2-2	many	CSVDLTDNTGELFF	TGCAGCGTTGACTTGACGGATAACACCGGGGAGCTGTTTTTT
TRBD1	14	TRBV10-3	TRBJ2-7	many	CAISLDGTAYEQYF	TGTGCCATCAGTCTGGACGGGACAGCCTACGAGCAGTACTTC
TRBD1	14	TRBV29-1	TRBJ1-1	many	CSVGGQGGNTEAFF	TGCAGCGTTGGTGGACAGGGAGGGAACACTGAAGCTTTCTTT
NA	13	TRBV2	TRBJ1-1	many	CASRTDRNTEAFF	TGTGCCAGCAGGACCGACAGGAACACTGAAGCTTTCTTT
NA	12	TRBV18	TRBJ1-6	many	CASSPGDSPLHF	TGTGCCAGCTCCCCTGGCGATTCACCCCTCCACTTT
NA	13	TRBV20-1	TRBJ2-5	many	CSARRTALWAQYF	TGCAGTGCTAGACGGACAGCATTGTGGGCCCAGTACTTC
TRBD2	19	TRBV2	TRBJ2-5	many	CASSELLPQSGMPEETQYF	TGTGCCAGCAGTGAACTGCTCCCCCAAAGCGGGATGCCAGAAGAGACCCAGTACTTC